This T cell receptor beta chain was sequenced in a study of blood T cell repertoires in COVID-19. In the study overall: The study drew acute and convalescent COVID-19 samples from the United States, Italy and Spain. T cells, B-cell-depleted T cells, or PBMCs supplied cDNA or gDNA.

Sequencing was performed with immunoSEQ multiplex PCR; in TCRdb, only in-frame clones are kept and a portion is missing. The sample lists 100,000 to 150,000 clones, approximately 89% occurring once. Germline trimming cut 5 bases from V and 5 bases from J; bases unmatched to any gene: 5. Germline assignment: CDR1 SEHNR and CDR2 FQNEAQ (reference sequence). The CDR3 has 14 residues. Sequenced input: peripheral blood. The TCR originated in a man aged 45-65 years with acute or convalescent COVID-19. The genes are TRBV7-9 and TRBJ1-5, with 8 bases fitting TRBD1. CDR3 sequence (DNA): TGTGCCAGCAGCATCGGGACAGGAGATCAGCCCCAGCATTTT. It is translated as CASSIGTGDQPQHF.